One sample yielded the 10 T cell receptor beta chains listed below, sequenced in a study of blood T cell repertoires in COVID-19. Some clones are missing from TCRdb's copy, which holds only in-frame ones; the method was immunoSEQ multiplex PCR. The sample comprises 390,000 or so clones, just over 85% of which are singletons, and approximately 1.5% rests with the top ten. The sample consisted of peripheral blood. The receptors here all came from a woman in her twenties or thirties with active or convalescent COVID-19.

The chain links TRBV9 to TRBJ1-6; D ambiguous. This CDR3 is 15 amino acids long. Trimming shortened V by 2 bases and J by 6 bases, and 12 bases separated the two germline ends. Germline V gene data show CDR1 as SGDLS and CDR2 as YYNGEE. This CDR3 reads CASSVFDTPNSPLHF. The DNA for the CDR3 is TGTGCCAGCAGCGTCTTCGACACCCCTAATTCACCCCTCCACTTT.

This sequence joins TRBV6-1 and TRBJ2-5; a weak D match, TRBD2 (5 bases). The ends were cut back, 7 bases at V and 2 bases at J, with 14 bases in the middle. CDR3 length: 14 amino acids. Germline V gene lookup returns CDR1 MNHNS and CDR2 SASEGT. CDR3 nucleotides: TGTGCCAGCATGCCCTCCGGCGGGCAAGAGACCCAGTACTTC. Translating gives CASMPSGGQETQYF.

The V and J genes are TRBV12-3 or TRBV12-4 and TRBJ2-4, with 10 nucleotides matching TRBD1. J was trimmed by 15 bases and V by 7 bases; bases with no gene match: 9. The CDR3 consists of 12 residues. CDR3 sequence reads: CASKGTGAFPYF. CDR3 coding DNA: TGTGCCAGCAAGGGGACAGGGGCTTTTCCGTACTTC.

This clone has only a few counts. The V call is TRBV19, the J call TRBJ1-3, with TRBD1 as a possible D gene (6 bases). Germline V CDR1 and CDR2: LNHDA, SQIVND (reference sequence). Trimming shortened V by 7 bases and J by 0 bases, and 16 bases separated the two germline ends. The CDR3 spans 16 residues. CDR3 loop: CASKNGGGHSGNTIYF. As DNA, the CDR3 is TGTGCCAGTAAAAATGGCGGGGGCCACTCTGGAAACACCATATATTTT.

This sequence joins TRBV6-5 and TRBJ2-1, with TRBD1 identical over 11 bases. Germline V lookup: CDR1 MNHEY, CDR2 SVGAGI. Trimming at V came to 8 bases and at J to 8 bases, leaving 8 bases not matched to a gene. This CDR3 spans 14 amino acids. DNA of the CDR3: TGTGCCAGCTCCGGACAGGGGGCTGTGGATGAGCAGTTCTTC. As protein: CASSGQGAVDEQFF.

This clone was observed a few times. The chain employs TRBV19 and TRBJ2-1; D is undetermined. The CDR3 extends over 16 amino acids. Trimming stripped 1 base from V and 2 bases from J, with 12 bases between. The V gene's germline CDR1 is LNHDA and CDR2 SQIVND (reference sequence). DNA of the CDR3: TGTGCCAGTAGTATAGCGGGTGCGGATCCCTACAATGAGCAGTTCTTC. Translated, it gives CASSIAGADPYNEQFF.

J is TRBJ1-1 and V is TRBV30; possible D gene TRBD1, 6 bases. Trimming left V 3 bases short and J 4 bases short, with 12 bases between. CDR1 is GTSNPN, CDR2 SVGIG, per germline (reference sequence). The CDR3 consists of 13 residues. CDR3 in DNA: TGTGCCTGGAGGCGGGGGGCCACCACTGAAGCTTTCTTT. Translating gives CAWRRGATTEAFF.

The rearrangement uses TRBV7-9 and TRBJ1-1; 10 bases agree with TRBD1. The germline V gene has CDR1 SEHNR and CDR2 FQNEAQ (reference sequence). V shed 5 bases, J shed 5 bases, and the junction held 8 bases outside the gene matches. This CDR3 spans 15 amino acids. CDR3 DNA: TGTGCCAGCAGCGCGGGACAGGGGATAGAAACTGAAGCTTTCTTT. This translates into CASSAGQGIETEAFF. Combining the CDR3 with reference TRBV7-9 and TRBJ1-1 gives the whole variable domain DTGVSQNPRHKITKRGQNVTFRCDPISEHNRLYWYRQTLGQGPEFLTYFQNEAQLEKSRLLSDRFSAERPKGSFSTLEIQRTEQGDSAMYLCASSAGQGIETEAFFGQGTRLTVV.

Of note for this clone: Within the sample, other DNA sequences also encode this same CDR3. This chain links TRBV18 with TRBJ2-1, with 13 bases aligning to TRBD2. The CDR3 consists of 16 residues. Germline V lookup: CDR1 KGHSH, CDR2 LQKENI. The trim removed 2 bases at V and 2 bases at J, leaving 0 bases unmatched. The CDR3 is CASSPGTSGTYNEQFF. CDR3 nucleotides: TGTGCCAGCTCACCAGGGACTAGCGGGACCTACAATGAGCAGTTCTTC.

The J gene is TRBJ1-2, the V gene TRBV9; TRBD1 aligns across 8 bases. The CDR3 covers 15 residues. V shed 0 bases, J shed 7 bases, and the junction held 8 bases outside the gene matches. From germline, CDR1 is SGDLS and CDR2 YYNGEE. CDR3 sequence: CASSVAPGGAFGYTF. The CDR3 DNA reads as TGTGCCAGCAGCGTAGCCCCAGGGGGCGCGTTTGGCTACACCTTC.